This T cell receptor (beta chain) was sequenced in a study of blood T cell repertoires in COVID-19. Study background: COVID-19 samples from acute and convalescent phases originated in the United States, Italy and Spain. In each case, the material was cDNA or gDNA derived from T cells, B-cell-depleted T cells, or PBMCs.

Categorization into cohorts depended on clinical history that participants reported. Authors' analysis steps: Quantification of nucleated cells was approximated via reference gene primer amplification. Here immunoSEQ multiplex PCR was the method, and the copy in TCRdb shows in-frame clones only, minus some. That table is the source of V, J and clone size, and D and trimming were worked out from the DNA. The sample has approximately 190,000 clones, roughly 82% seen once. The CDR3 runs to 14 residues. The V gene's germline CDR1 is MNHEY and CDR2 SVGAGI. Losses at the gene ends were 7 bases for V and 5 bases for J; bases not matched to a gene: 7.

This clonotype was obtained from a woman in her sixties with acute COVID-19. The chain joins TRBV6-5 to TRBJ2-5; TRBD2 aligns across 10 bases. Sequencing was done on a sample of PBMCs or T cells enriched from blood (not recorded which). CDR3 residues: CASIRTSGLETQYF. The DNA of the CDR3 is TGTGCCAGCATTCGGACTAGCGGACTCGAGACCCAGTACTTC.